This TCR beta chain was documented in a study of somatic mutations in cytotoxic T cells in rheumatoid arthritis. This clone was seen only a few times. Method: immunoSEQ multiplex PCR; TCRdb's copy keeps in-frame clones and lacks some. The sample lists some 7,400 clones, around 87% occurring once. The CDR3 contains 15 residues. Trimming removed 0 bases from V and 7 bases from J; junction bases left unmatched: 9. In germline, CDR1 is SGDLS, CDR2 YYNGEE. The V gene is TRBV9, the J gene TRBJ2-7, with TRBD1 identical over 8 bases. This receptor was obtained from a woman aged 70-85 years with rheumatoid arthritis. Sample: CD8+ T cells sorted from blood. The CDR3 DNA follows: TGTGCCAGCAGCGTAGGGTCAGGGGGCCTACGGGAGCAGTACTTC. Translation gives CASSVGSGGLREQYF.